Sequencing of this T cell receptor beta chain was carried out in a study of T cells in tuberculosis. Trimming removed 5 bases at V and 2 bases at J, with 16 bases between. Germline V gene lookup returns CDR1 SGHKS and CDR2 YYEKEE (reference sequence). The CDR3 extends over 15 amino acids. Libraries were prepared by immunoSEQ multiplex PCR; TCRdb keeps only in-frame clonotypes and omits some of them. The sample shows fewer than 55,000 clones, more than 90% of them seen only once. This sequence originates from a donor between 10 and 29 years old with latent tuberculosis or without tuberculosis infection. The V gene is TRBV5-5, the J gene TRBJ1-1; no clear D gene. The sample consisted of PBMCs. DNA of the CDR3: TGTGCCAGCAGTCGATCTCAACAACGCAACACTGAAGCTTTCTTT. Translation gives CASSRSQQRNTEAFF.